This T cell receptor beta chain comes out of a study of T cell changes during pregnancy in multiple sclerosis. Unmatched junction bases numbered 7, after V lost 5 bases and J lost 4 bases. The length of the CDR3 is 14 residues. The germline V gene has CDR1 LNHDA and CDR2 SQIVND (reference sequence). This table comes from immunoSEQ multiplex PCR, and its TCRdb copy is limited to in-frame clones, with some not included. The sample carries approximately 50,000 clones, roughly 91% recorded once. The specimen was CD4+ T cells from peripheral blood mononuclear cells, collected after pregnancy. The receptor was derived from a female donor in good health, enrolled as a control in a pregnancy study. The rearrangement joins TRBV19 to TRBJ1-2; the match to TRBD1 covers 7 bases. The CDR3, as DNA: TGTGCCAGTAGTGATCGGACAGGCGTCTATGGCTACACCTTC. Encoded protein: CASSDRTGVYGYTF.